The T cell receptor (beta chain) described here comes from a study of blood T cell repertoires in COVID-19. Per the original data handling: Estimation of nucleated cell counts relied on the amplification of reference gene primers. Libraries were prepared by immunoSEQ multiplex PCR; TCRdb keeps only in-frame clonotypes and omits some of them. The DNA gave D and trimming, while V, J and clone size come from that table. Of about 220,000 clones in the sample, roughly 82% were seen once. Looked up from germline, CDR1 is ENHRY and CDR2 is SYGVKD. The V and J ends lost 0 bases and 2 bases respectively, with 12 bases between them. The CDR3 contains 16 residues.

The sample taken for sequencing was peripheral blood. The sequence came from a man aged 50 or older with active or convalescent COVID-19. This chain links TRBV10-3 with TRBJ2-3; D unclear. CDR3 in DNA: TGTGCCATCAGTGAGTCTGGAGCCTCGCCCACAGATACGCAGTATTTT. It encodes CAISESGASPTDTQYF.